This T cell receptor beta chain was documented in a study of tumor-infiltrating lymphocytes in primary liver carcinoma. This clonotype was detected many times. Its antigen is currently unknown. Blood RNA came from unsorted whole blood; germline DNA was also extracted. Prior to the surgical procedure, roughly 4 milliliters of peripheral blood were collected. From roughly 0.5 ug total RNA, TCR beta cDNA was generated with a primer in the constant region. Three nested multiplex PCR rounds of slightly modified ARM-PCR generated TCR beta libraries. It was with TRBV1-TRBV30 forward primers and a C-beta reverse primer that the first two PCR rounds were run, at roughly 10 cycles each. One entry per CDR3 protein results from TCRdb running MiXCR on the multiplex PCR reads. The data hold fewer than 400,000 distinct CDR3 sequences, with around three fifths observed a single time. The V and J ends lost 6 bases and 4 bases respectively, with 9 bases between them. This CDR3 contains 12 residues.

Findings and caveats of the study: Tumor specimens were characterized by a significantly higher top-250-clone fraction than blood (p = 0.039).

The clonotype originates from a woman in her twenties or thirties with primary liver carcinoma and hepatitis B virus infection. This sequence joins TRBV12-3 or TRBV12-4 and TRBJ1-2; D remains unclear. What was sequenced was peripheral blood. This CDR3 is CASRLRGYGYTF. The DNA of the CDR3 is TGTGCCAGCAGATTACGGGGCTATGGCTACACCTTC.